Presented here are 13 T cell receptor beta chains from one specimen sequenced in a study of glioma-infiltrating T cells. Using RNA template, CDR3s of TCR alpha and beta were amplified with iRepertoire arm-PCR. MiXCR, applied by TCRdb to the multiplex PCR reads, yields one record per CDR3 protein. Counted here are some 85,000 distinct CDR3 sequences, under 30% occurring once; the ten biggest clones make up more than 6.5%. The sequencing sample was made of glioma tissue, nonneoplastic brain tissue, or PBMCs (not recorded which). Every receptor here comes from a human donor with low-grade glioma or glioblastoma, undergoing nonglioma brain surgery, or in good health (not recorded which).

A word on this clonotype: A much larger clonotype is one base distant, so this may be a read error. The rearrangement uses TRBV12-3 or TRBV12-4 and TRBJ2-3, with D maybe TRBD2 (5 bases). This CDR3 is 15 amino acids long. V lost 7 bases and J 1 base, leaving 15 bases between the germline ends. In DNA form, the CDR3 reads TGTGCCAGCATGGCGTCTAGCTCAGGCACAGATACGCAGTATTTT. Its protein is CASMASSSGTDTQYF.

J is TRBJ1-1 and V is TRBV4-2, with no clear D. Trimming left V 1 base short and J 5 bases short, with 11 bases between. The CDR3 is 14 amino acids. Germline V gives CDR1 LGHNA, CDR2 YNFKEQ. The CDR3 is CASSQGQGFTEAFF. The CDR3 nucleotides read TGTGCCAGCAGCCAAGGTCAAGGATTTACTGAAGCTTTCTTT.

Comments on this clonotype: A much larger clone lies a single base off, so this may be a read error. The chain joins TRBV6-6 to TRBJ2-5; 8 bases fit TRBD1. This CDR3 has 15 amino acids. Looked up from germline, CDR1 is MNHNY and CDR2 is SVGAGI (reference sequence). CDR3 region: CASSYGGQDQETQCF. CDR3 nucleotides: TGTGCCAGCAGTTACGGGGGACAGGACCAAGAGACCCAGTGCTTC.

This clonotype was detected ten times or more. The V gene is TRBV7-6, the J gene TRBJ1-5; D not certain. The CDR3 sequence is 16 residues long. From germline, CDR1 is SGHVS and CDR2 FNYEAQ. The V gene lost 1 base and the J gene lost 1 base, with 11 bases spanning the gap. The CDR3 region is CASSLGTAGSNQPQHF. In DNA form, the CDR3 reads TGTGCCAGCAGCTTAGGAACAGCCGGAAGCAATCAGCCCCAGCATTTT. The variable domain in full, with the rest retrieved from reference TRBV7-6 and TRBJ1-5, is GAGVSQSPRYKVTKRGQDVALRCDPISGHVSLYWYRQALGQGPEFLTYFNYEAQQDKSGLPNDRFSAERPEGSISTLTIQRTEQRDSAMYRCASSLGTAGSNQPQHFGDGTRLSIL.

This clonotype was seen at least ten times. This sequence joins TRBV19 and TRBJ1-2; D not resolved. Per the germline V gene, CDR1 is LNHDA and CDR2 is SQIVND (reference sequence). This CDR3 contains 14 residues. Trimming removed 7 bases from V and 4 bases from J, with 16 bases in between. CDR3 sequence (DNA): TGTGCCAGTATAGAGACTGGGATGGGCTATGGCTACACCTTC. It specifies CASIETGMGYGYTF. The variable domain in full, with the rest retrieved from reference TRBV19 and TRBJ1-2, is DGGITQSPKYLFRKEGQNVTLSCEQNLNHDAMYWYRQDPGQGLRLIYYSQIVNDFQKGDIAEGYSVSREKKESFPLTVTSAQKNPTAFYLCASIETGMGYGYTFGSGTRLTVV.

There are many counts of this clonotype. The chain links TRBV6-6 to TRBJ2-7; possibly TRBD1 for D (5 bases). Germline CDR1 is MNHNY and CDR2 is SVGAGI (reference sequence). Trimming took off 2 bases at V and 3 bases at J, with 8 bases between the two ends. The CDR3 contains 13 residues. CDR3 sequence (DNA): TGTGCCAGCAGTTACCTGCAGGGCTACGAGCAGTACTTC. Encoded protein: CASSYLQGYEQYF.

The chain links TRBV5-1 to TRBJ2-5, with D perhaps assigned TRBD1 or TRBD2 (5 bases each). The CDR3 contains 15 residues. V was shortened by 0 bases and J by 5 bases, with 14 bases between the two germline ends. Germline-derived CDR1 and CDR2 are SGHRS and YFSETQ. CDR3 DNA: TGCGCCAGCAGCTTGGTAGGGACCCCACAGGAGACCCAGTACTTC. It codes for CASSLVGTPQETQYF. The full variable domain, completed using reference TRBV5-1 and TRBJ2-5, is KAGVTQTPRYLIKTRGQQVTLSCSPISGHRSVSWYQQTPGQGLQFLFEYFSETQRNKGNFPGRFSGRQFSNSRSEMNVSTLELGDSALYLCASSLVGTPQETQYFGPGTRLLVL.

In this sample, this clonotype turned up many times. The chain uses TRBV7-6 and TRBJ2-3; D gene uncertain. Germline loops: CDR1 SGHVS, CDR2 FNYEAQ. CDR3 length: 13 amino acids. V lost 1 base to trimming and J lost 5 bases, with 7 bases between them. CDR3 nucleotide sequence: TGTGCCAGCAGCTTAGTCACGGGAGATACGCAGTATTTT. It encodes CASSLVTGDTQYF. The full variable domain, its missing parts supplied by reference TRBV7-6 and TRBJ2-3, is GAGVSQSPRYKVTKRGQDVALRCDPISGHVSLYWYRQALGQGPEFLTYFNYEAQQDKSGLPNDRFSAERPEGSISTLTIQRTEQRDSAMYRCASSLVTGDTQYFGPGTRLTVL.

This clonotype was seen repeatedly, ten times or more. V usage is TRBV2 and J usage is TRBJ2-7; no reliable D call. Germline V gene sequence: CDR1 SNHLY, CDR2 FYNNEI. This CDR3 comprises 12 residues. Deletions cut 5 bases from V and 4 bases from J, with 9 bases between. CDR3 sequence reads: CASSLLVYEQYF. DNA for the CDR3: TGTGCCAGCAGTCTGTTAGTATACGAGCAGTACTTC.

This clonotype was detected ten times or more. In DNA form, the CDR3 reads TGTGCCAGCAGTTTTAGAGGACTAGCGGTAAATGAGCAGTTCTTC. Amino acid sequence: CASSFRGLAVNEQFF. The J gene is TRBJ2-1, the V gene TRBV6-2 or TRBV6-3; 10 nucleotides match TRBD2. The CDR3 has 15 residues. The V gene's germline CDR1 is MNHEY and CDR2 SVGEGT. V dropped 4 bases and J dropped 7; count of bases not matched to a gene: 7.

In this sample, this clonotype turned up many times. The DNA for the CDR3 is TGCAGTGCTAGAGCAACAGGGGGCCTTAATGAAAAACTGTTTTTT. It codes for CSARATGGLNEKLFF. V gene TRBV20-1 combines with J gene TRBJ1-4, with 9 bases aligning to TRBD1. With V trimmed by 1 base and J by 4 bases, 4 bases remained unmatched. Germline CDR1 is DFQATT and CDR2 is SNEGSKA (reference sequence). The CDR3 spans 15 residues.

This clonotype was detected ten times or more. V and J are TRBV6-4 and TRBJ1-2; 10 nucleotides agree with TRBD1. V shed 5 bases and J 7 bases; nucleotides not matched to a gene: 7. The CDR3 extends over 14 amino acids. Germline-derived CDR1 and CDR2 are MRHNA and SNTAGT. The CDR3 region has the DNA TGTGCCAGCAGTTTGACAGGGGGCGTATTTGGCTACACCTTC. Translation gives CASSLTGGVFGYTF.

The CDR3 nucleotides read TGTGCCAGCAGTCGGCTAGCGGGTTACGAGCAGTACTTC. Translation: CASSRLAGYEQYF. V and J are TRBV3-1 and TRBJ2-7; 8 nucleotides align to TRBD2. Trimming cost V 6 bases and J 4 bases; bases outside gene matches: 5. The CDR3 totals 13 residues. CDR1 LGHDT and CDR2 YNNKEL come from the germline V gene (reference sequence).